This T cell receptor (beta chain) was recovered during a study of identical twins. TCRdb recomputed calls from the 5' RACE reads with MiXCR, one row per CDR3 protein. The sample yields around 340,000 distinct CDR3 sequences, roughly 12% seen once. This CDR3 has 16 residues. Germline CDR1 SEHNR, CDR2 FQNEAQ (reference sequence). J lost 4 bases, V lost 5 bases, and 13 bases had no gene match. The same sample was also studied in work on yellow fever vaccine responses in identical twins.

V gene TRBV7-9 combines with J gene TRBJ1-2, with 7 bases matching TRBD1. This TCR came from a woman under 30 in good health. Sequencing used CD8+ T cells sorted from blood. In DNA, the CDR3 is TGTGCCAGCAGCGGCGTACACCCGGGACAGAGCTATGGCTACACCTTC. It yields the protein CASSGVHPGQSYGYTF. Filled out from reference TRBV7-9 and TRBJ1-2, the complete variable domain reads DTGVSQNPRHKITKRGQNVTFRCDPISEHNRLYWYRQTLGQGPEFLTYFQNEAQLEKSRLLSDRFSAERPKGSFSTLEIQRTEQGDSAMYLCASSGVHPGQSYGYTFGSGTRLTVV.